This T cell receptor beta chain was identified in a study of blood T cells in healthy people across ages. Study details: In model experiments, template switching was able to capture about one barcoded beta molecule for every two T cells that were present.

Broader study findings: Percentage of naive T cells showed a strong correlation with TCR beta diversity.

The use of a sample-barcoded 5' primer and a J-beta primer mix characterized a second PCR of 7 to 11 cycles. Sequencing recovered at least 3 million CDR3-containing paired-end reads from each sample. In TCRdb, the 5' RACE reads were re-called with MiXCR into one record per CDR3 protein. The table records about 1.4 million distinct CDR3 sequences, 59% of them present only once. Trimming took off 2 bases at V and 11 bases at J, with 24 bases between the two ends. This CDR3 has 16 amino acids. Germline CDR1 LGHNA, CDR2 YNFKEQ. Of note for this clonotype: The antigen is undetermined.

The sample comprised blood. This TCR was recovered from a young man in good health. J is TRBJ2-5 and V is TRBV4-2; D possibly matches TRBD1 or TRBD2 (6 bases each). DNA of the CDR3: TGTGCCAGCAGCCAACTTCCGGGGGCTACCTACTGGGAGCAGTACTTC. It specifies CASSQLPGATYWEQYF.